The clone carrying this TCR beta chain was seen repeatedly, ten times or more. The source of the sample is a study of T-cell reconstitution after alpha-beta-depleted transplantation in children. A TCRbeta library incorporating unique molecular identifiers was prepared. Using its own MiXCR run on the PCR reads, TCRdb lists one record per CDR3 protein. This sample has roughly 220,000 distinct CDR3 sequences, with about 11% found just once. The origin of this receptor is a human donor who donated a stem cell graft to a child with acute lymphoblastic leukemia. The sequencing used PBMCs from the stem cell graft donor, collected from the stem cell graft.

The CDR3 DNA is TGTGCCAGCAGCCCCATTGGACTTTGGCCCTACGAGCAGTACTTC. Translating gives CASSPIGLWPYEQYF. The chain employs TRBV27 and TRBJ2-7; possible D gene TRBD2, 5 bases. This CDR3 contains 15 residues. Trimming took off 6 bases at V and 2 bases at J, with 17 bases between the two ends. Per germline, CDR1 MNHEY and CDR2 SMNVEV (reference sequence).